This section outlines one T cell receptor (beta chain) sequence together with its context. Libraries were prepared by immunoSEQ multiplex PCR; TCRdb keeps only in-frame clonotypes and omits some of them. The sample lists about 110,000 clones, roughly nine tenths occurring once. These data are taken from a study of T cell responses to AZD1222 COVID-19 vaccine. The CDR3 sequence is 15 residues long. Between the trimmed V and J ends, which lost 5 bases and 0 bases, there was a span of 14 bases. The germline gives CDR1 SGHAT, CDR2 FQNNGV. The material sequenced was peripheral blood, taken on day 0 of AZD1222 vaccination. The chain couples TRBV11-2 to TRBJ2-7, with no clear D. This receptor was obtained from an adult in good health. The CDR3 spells CASSPLKGSSYEQYF. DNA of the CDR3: TGTGCCAGCAGCCCCCTAAAGGGCAGCTCCTACGAGCAGTACTTC.